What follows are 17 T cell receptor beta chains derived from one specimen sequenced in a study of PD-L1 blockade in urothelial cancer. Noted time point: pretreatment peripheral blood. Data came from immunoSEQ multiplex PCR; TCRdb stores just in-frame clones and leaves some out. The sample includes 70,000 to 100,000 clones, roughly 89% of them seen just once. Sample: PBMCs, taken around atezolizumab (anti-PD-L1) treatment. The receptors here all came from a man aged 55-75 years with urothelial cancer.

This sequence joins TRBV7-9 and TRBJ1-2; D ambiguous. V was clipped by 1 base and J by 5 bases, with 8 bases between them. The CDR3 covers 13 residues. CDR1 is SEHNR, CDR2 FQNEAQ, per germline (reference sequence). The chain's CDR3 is CASSLVEGYGYTF. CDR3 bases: TGTGCCAGCAGCTTAGTAGAGGGTTATGGCTACACCTTC.

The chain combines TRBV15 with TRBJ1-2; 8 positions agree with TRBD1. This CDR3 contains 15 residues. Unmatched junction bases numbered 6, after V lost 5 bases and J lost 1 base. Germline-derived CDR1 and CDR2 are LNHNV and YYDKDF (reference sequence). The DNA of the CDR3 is TGTGCCACCAGCGACCCACAGGGGGTTAACTATGGCTACACCTTC. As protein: CATSDPQGVNYGYTF.

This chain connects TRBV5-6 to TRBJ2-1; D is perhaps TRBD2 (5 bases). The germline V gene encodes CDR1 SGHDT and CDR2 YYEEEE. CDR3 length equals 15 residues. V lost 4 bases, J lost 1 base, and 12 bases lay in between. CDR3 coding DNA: TGTGCCAGCAGCCTCGGACTGGGATCCTACAATGAGCAGTTCTTC. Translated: CASSLGLGSYNEQFF.

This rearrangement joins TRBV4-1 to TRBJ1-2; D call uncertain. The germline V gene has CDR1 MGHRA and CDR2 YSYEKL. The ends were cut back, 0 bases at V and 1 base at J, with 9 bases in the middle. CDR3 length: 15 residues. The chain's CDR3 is CASSQDPGGNYGYTF. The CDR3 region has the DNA TGCGCCAGCAGCCAAGACCCGGGAGGTAACTATGGCTACACCTTC.

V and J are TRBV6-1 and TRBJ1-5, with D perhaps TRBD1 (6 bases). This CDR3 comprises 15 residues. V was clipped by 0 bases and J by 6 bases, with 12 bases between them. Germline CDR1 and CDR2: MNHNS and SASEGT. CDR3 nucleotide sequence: TGTGCCAGCAGTGAAGCTATAACAGGGAGTCAGCCCCAGCATTTT. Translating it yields CASSEAITGSQPQHF.

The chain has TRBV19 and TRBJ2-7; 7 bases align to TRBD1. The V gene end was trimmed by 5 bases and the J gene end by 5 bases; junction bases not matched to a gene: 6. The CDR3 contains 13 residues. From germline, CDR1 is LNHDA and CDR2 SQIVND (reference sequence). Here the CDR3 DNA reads TGTGCCAGTAGTCCTTGGGACAGCCACGAGCAGTACTTC. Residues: CASSPWDSHEQYF.

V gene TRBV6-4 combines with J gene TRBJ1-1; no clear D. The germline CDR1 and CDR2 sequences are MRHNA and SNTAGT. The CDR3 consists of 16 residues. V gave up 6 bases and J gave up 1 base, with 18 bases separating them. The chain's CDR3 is CASRTWVSERNTEAFF. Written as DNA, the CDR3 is TGTGCCAGCAGGACATGGGTGTCAGAGAGGAACACTGAAGCTTTCTTT.

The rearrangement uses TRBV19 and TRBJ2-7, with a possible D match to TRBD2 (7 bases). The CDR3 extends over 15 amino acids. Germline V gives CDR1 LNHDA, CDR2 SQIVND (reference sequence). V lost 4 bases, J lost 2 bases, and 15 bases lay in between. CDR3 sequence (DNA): TGTGCCAGTAGTAAAGGGGGGGGATCAACCTACGAGCAGTACTTC. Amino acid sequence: CASSKGGGSTYEQYF.

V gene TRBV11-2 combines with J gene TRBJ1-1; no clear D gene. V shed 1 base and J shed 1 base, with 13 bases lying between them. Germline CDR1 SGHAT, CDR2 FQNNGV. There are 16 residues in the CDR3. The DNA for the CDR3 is TGTGCCAGCAGCTTAGGGTACAGCTCCTCGAACACTGAAGCTTTCTTT. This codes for CASSLGYSSSNTEAFF.

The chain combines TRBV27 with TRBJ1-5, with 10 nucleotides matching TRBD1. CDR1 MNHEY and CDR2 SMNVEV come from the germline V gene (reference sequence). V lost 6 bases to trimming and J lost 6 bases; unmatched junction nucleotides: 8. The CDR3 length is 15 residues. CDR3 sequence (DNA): TGTGCCAGCAGGACAGACAGGGGGCCAGGTCAGCCCCAGCATTTT. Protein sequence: CASRTDRGPGQPQHF.

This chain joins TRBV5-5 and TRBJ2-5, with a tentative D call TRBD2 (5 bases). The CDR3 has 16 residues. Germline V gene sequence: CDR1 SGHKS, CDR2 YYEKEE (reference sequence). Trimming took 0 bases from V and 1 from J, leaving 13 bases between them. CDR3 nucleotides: TGTGCCAGCAGCTTGGGAGCTCGGGGTCCCCAAGAGACCCAGTACTTC. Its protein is CASSLGARGPQETQYF.

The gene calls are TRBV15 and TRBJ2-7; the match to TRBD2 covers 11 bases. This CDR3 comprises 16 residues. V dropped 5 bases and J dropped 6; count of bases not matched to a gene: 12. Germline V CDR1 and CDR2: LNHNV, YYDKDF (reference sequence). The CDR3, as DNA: TGTGCCACCAGCGTGGCCCGTCTAGCGGGAGGTGGCGAGCAGTACTTC. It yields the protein CATSVARLAGGGEQYF.

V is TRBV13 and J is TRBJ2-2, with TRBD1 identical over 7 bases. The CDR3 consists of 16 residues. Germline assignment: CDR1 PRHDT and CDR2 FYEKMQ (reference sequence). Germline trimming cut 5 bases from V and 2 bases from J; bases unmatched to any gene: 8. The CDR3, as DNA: TGTGCCAGCAGCGGAAGGGACAGACTAAACACCGGGGAGCTGTTTTTT. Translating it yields CASSGRDRLNTGELFF.

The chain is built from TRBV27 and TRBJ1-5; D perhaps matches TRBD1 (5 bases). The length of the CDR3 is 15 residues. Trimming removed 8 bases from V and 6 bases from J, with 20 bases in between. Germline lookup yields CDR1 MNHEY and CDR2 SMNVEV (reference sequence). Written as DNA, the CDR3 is TGTGCCAGCGCGGACGTTGGACAAGCCCCTCAGCCCCAGCATTTT. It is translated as CASADVGQAPQPQHF.

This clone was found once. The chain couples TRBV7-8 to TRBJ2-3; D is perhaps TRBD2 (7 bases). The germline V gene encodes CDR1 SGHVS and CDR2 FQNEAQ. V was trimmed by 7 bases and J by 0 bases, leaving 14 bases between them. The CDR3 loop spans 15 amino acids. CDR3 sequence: CASTSGTFSTDTQYF. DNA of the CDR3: TGTGCCAGCACCAGCGGGACATTTAGCACAGATACGCAGTATTTT.

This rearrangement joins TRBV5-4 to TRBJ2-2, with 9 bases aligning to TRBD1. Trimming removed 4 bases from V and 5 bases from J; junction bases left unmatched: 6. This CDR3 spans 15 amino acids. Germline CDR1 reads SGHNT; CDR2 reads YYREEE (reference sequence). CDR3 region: CASSTRQGETGELFF. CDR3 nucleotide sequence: TGTGCCAGCAGCACGCGACAGGGGGAGACCGGGGAGCTGTTTTTT. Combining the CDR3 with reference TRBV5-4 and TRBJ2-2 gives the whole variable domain ETGVTQSPTHLIKTRGQQVTLRCSSQSGHNTVSWYQQALGQGPQFIFQYYREEENGRGNFPPRFSGLQFPNYSSELNVNALELDDSALYLCASSTRQGETGELFFGEGSRLTVL.

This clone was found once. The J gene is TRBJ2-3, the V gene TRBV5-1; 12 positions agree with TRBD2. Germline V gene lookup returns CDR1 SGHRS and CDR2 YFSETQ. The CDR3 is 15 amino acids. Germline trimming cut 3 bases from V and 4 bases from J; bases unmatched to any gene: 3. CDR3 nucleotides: TGCGCCAGCAGCTCTAGCGGGGGGGTAGCAGATACGCAGTATTTT. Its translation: CASSSSGGVADTQYF.